These 28 T cell receptor beta chains were sequenced from one sample in a study of cytomegalovirus exposure and HLA in healthy donors. 13 Jbeta primers and 60 Vbeta primers were used for the PCR. Clones were sequenced by immunoSEQ multiplex PCR, and TCRdb holds only the in-frame ones, with some missing. The sample carries 200,000 to 250,000 clones, roughly 87% recorded once. Sequenced: PBMCs. These receptors were obtained from a woman in her forties in good health and CMV-seropositive.

As to this clone: The junction does not match germline at one end; this may be a read error. The sample holds other DNA sequences that translate to the same CDR3. CDR3 in DNA: TGTGCCTGGGAACCGGGACATCAGAATTCCCCCCTCCACTTT. It encodes CAWEPGHQNSPLHF. The rearrangement joins TRBV30 to TRBJ1-6; TRBD1 might be the D (6 bases). There are 14 residues in the CDR3. Germline V gives CDR1 GTSNPN, CDR2 SVGIG (reference sequence).

The chain employs TRBV5-1 and TRBJ1-6; D unresolved. The V end was cut by 0 bases, the J end by 9 bases, with 13 bases between. The CDR3 has 15 residues. Germline V gene lookup returns CDR1 SGHRS and CDR2 YFSETQ. The CDR3 DNA sequence: TGCGCCAGCAGCTTGGTATCTGGTTACGGTTCACCCCTCCACTTT. This sequence encodes CASSLVSGYGSPLHF.

In regard to this clone: Other DNA sequences within the sample encode an identical CDR3. The chain joins TRBV30 to TRBJ1-1, with 7 bases fitting TRBD1. Germline V gene lookup returns CDR1 GTSNPN and CDR2 SVGIG (reference sequence). The CDR3 totals 13 residues. J was trimmed by 3 bases and V by 3 bases; bases with no gene match: 4. The CDR3 nucleotides read TGTGCCTGGAGCGCACAGGGGTACACTGAAGCTTTCTTT. It translates to CAWSAQGYTEAFF.

The chain is built from TRBV28 and TRBJ1-4; D remains ambiguous. The V gene's germline CDR1 is MDHEN and CDR2 SYDVKM. This CDR3 is built from 18 residues. The V gene lost 1 base and the J gene lost 0 bases, with 15 bases spanning the gap. The CDR3 sequence is CASSLYPWRETTNEKLFF. In DNA form, the CDR3 reads TGTGCCAGCAGTTTATATCCCTGGAGGGAGACAACTAATGAAAAACTGTTTTTT. The full variable domain, its missing parts supplied by reference TRBV28 and TRBJ1-4, is DVKVTQSSRYLVKRTGEKVFLECVQDMDHENMFWYRQDPGLGLRLIYFSYDVKMKEKGDIPEGYSVSREKKERFSLILESASTNQTSMYLCASSLYPWRETTNEKLFFGSGTQLSVL.

J is TRBJ1-1 and V is TRBV30; TRBD1 agrees at 8 bases. Germline assignment: CDR1 GTSNPN and CDR2 SVGIG (reference sequence). Unmatched junction bases numbered 5, after V lost 3 bases and J lost 2 bases. There are 14 residues in the CDR3. In nucleotides, the CDR3 is TGTGCCTGGAGACCGGACAGGGTCAACACTGAAGCTTTCTTT. As protein: CAWRPDRVNTEAFF.

The CDR3 bases are TGCGCCAGCAGCCAAGATCGGGTCGGGACAGGGGGAACTGAAGCTTTCTTT. This gives the protein CASSQDRVGTGGTEAFF. The rearrangement joins TRBV4-1 to TRBJ1-1; 11 nucleotides line up with TRBD1. Germline trimming cut 0 bases from V and 5 bases from J; bases unmatched to any gene: 8. The CDR3 runs 17 residues. Germline V lookup: CDR1 MGHRA, CDR2 YSYEKL.

V gene TRBV5-1 combines with J gene TRBJ2-2, with D uncertain. The CDR3 loop spans 18 amino acids. The ends were cut back, 4 bases at V and 2 bases at J, with 21 bases in the middle. Germline CDR1 reads SGHRS; CDR2 reads YFSETQ. CDR3 sequence (DNA): TGCGCCAGCAGCCCCGAGACGACCCCCACAGTAAACACCGGGGAGCTGTTTTTT. This sequence encodes CASSPETTPTVNTGELFF.

The chain joins TRBV2 to TRBJ2-3; D possibly corresponds to TRBD2 (5 bases). The length of the CDR3 is 14 residues. The germline gives CDR1 SNHLY, CDR2 FYNNEI. The V and J ends lost 3 bases and 0 bases respectively, with 7 bases between them. CDR3: CASSDPGSTDTQYF. The CDR3 DNA is TGTGCCAGCAGTGACCCGGGGAGCACAGATACGCAGTATTTT.

This rearrangement joins TRBV14 to TRBJ1-2, with TRBD1 matching over 7 bases. The germline V gene encodes CDR1 SGHDN and CDR2 FVKESK. V trimming: 2 bases; J trimming: 5 bases; junction bases outside the gene matches: 2. The CDR3 sequence is 13 residues long. The CDR3 bases are TGTGCCAGCAGCCAAACGACAGGGTATGGCTACACCTTC. Protein product: CASSQTTGYGYTF.

This chain connects TRBV5-1 to TRBJ2-1, with 10 bases that match TRBD2. Trimming took 4 bases from V and 6 from J; bases not matched to a gene: 10. Germline V gives CDR1 SGHRS, CDR2 YFSETQ. This CDR3 has 16 amino acids. The CDR3 DNA is TGCGCCAGCAGCGGTTCTAGCGGGGGCAGCGGCAATGAGCAGTTCTTC. Encoded protein: CASSGSSGGSGNEQFF.

This clone was observed once. The chain employs TRBV30 and TRBJ2-4; 8 nucleotides match TRBD2. Germline CDR1 is GTSNPN and CDR2 is SVGIG (reference sequence). J lost 11 bases, V lost 3 bases, and 6 bases had no gene match. The CDR3 totals 12 residues. The CDR3 loop reads CAWSTGGSLQYF. CDR3 coding DNA: TGTGCCTGGAGCACGGGAGGGTCTCTTCAGTACTTC.

V and J are TRBV28 and TRBJ2-1; TRBD2 aligns across 15 bases. Germline lookup yields CDR1 MDHEN and CDR2 SYDVKM. The V gene end was trimmed by 8 bases and the J gene end by 8 bases; junction bases not matched to a gene: 10. The CDR3 runs to 16 residues. CDR3 region: CASLDGLAGGPDEQFF. CDR3 coding DNA: TGTGCCAGCTTGGACGGACTAGCGGGAGGGCCGGATGAGCAGTTCTTC.

As regards this clone: The same CDR3 can be traced to other DNA sequences in this sample. This chain connects TRBV18 to TRBJ1-5, with D perhaps matching TRBD1 (5 bases). The CDR3 is made up of 15 amino acids. The germline gives CDR1 KGHSH, CDR2 LQKENI. Trimming pared 0 bases from V and 4 bases from J, leaving 10 bases between. CDR3 DNA sequence: TGTGCCAGCTCACCACCAGGGACTGTTAATCAGCCCCAGCATTTT. Protein product: CASSPPGTVNQPQHF.

J is TRBJ1-6 and V is TRBV2; D is unclear. CDR1 and CDR2 from the germline V gene are SNHLY and FYNNEI. Trimming took 2 bases from V and 0 from J, leaving 11 bases between them. The CDR3 spans 17 residues. CDR3 sequence: CASSETVESSYNSPLHF. The CDR3 DNA is TGTGCCAGCAGTGAAACGGTAGAAAGCTCCTATAATTCACCCCTCCACTTT.

The chain joins TRBV7-3 to TRBJ2-2; the D is unclear. This CDR3 has 14 amino acids. The V gene lost 1 base and the J gene lost 2 bases, with 5 bases spanning the gap. Germline values: CDR1 SGHTA, CDR2 FQGTGA. Here the CDR3 DNA reads TGTGCCAGCAGCTTAAACATCAACACCGGGGAGCTGTTTTTT. It specifies CASSLNINTGELFF.

V and J are TRBV9 and TRBJ2-7; D might be TRBD1 (5 bases). Germline V CDR1 and CDR2: SGDLS, YYNGEE. The ends were cut back, 0 bases at V and 6 bases at J, with 16 bases in the middle. The CDR3 totals 15 residues. CDR3 sequence: CASSVGWGSFSEQYF. Written as DNA, the CDR3 is TGTGCCAGCAGCGTAGGTTGGGGCAGCTTTTCCGAGCAGTACTTC.

Regarding this clone: At one end, the junction sequence differs from germline, possibly due to a read error. This chain uses TRBV11-2 with TRBJ2-7; 14 bases are a match to TRBD2. CDR3 size: 13 residues. Germline V CDR1 and CDR2: SGHAT, FQNNGV. CDR3 region: CASSPGLAGAGDF. The CDR3 DNA reads TGTGCCAGCAGCCCGGGACTAGCGGGAGCTGGGGACTTC. Drawing the rest from reference TRBV11-2 and TRBJ2-7, the complete variable domain is EAGVAQSPRYKIIEKRQSVAFWCNPISGHATLYWYQQILGQGPKLLIQFQNNGVVDDSQLPKDRFSAERLKGVDSTLKIQPAKLEDSAVYLCASSPGLAGAGDFGPGTRLTVT.

This clone occurred once. The V gene is TRBV19, the J gene TRBJ2-3, with a tentative D call TRBD2 (7 bases). CDR1 LNHDA and CDR2 SQIVND come from the germline V gene (reference sequence). Deletions cut 5 bases from V and 3 bases from J, with 12 bases between. CDR3 length equals 14 residues. The CDR3 DNA is TGTGCCAGTAGTTTCGGGGGGACAACAGATACGCAGTATTTT. This codes for CASSFGGTTDTQYF.

The chain uses TRBV9 and TRBJ2-7; TRBD1 matches at 9 bases. This CDR3 contains 15 residues. Germline values: CDR1 SGDLS, CDR2 YYNGEE. Trimming cost V 4 bases and J 5 bases; bases outside gene matches: 10. CDR3 DNA: TGTGCCAGCAGCTTCTCCGGGACAGGGACGAACGAGCAGTACTTC. Its protein product is CASSFSGTGTNEQYF.

The gene calls are TRBV25-1 and TRBJ2-5; the D gene is possibly TRBD2 (6 bases). The V end was cut by 2 bases, the J end by 9 bases, with 13 bases between. The CDR3 totals 13 residues. Germline V lookup: CDR1 MGHDK, CDR2 SYGVNS. The CDR3 sequence: CASSEPLPGAQYF. DNA for the CDR3: TGTGCCAGCAGTGAACCCCTACCGGGGGCCCAGTACTTC.

The V gene is TRBV7-6, the J gene TRBJ2-7; TRBD2 is a possible D gene (5 bases). The CDR3 extends over 13 amino acids. V lost 5 bases, J lost 6 bases, and 14 bases lay in between. The germline V gene encodes CDR1 SGHVS and CDR2 FNYEAQ. The CDR3 DNA follows: TGTGCCAGCAGCCCTGGAGAGGGCGGCGAGCAGTACTTC. Translated, it gives CASSPGEGGEQYF. The whole variable domain, filled in from reference TRBV7-6 and TRBJ2-7, reads GAGVSQSPRYKVTKRGQDVALRCDPISGHVSLYWYRQALGQGPEFLTYFNYEAQQDKSGLPNDRFSAERPEGSISTLTIQRTEQRDSAMYRCASSPGEGGEQYFGPGTRLTVT.

This clone was detected once. The rearrangement joins TRBV11-3 to TRBJ2-3, with D hard to call. The V end lost 6 bases, the J end lost 8 bases, and 15 bases lay between the germline ends. Germline V lookup: CDR1 SGHNT, CDR2 YENEEA. The CDR3 is 13 residues long. In nucleotides, the CDR3 is TGTGCCAGCAGTCCCCCCCTAAACCCTACGCAGTATTTT. Translating it yields CASSPPLNPTQYF.

The chain joins TRBV5-8 to TRBJ2-7, with D tentatively TRBD1 (5 bases). CDR1 and CDR2 (germline): SGHTS, YDEGEE. V lost 0 bases to trimming and J lost 1 base, with 11 bases between them. CDR3 size: 15 residues. The CDR3: CASSLEGMASYEQYF. The CDR3 nucleotides are TGTGCCAGCAGCTTGGAGGGGATGGCATCCTACGAGCAGTACTTC.

The chain carries TRBV7-2 and TRBJ1-2; D is possibly TRBD1 (5 bases). Trimming cost V 5 bases and J 5 bases, with 6 bases left between them. The CDR3 length is 11 residues. The germline V gene encodes CDR1 SGHTA and CDR2 FQGNSA. CDR3: CASSPGYGYTF. The DNA of the CDR3 is TGTGCCAGCAGCCCAGGGTATGGCTACACCTTC.

This clone was detected many times. This sequence joins TRBV5-1 and TRBJ1-2, with D maybe TRBD1 (5 bases). The ends were cut back, 0 bases at V and 8 bases at J, with 11 bases in the middle. The CDR3 extends over 13 amino acids. Germline V gene lookup returns CDR1 SGHRS and CDR2 YFSETQ. Here the CDR3 reads CASSLEGAGGYTF. DNA of the CDR3: TGCGCCAGCAGCTTGGAAGGGGCGGGGGGCTACACCTTC. Full variable domain (outside the CDR3, taken from reference TRBV5-1 and TRBJ1-2): KAGVTQTPRYLIKTRGQQVTLSCSPISGHRSVSWYQQTPGQGLQFLFEYFSETQRNKGNFPGRFSGRQFSNSRSEMNVSTLELGDSALYLCASSLEGAGGYTFGSGTRLTVV.

V usage is TRBV7-9 and J usage is TRBJ1-3; D gene uncertain. This CDR3 contains 14 residues. Germline assignment: CDR1 SEHNR and CDR2 FQNEAQ (reference sequence). V was shortened by 6 bases and J by 0 bases, with 9 bases between the two germline ends. DNA for the CDR3: TGTGCCAGCAGTCAAGGCGGCTCTGGAAACACCATATATTTT. This gives the protein CASSQGGSGNTIYF. Filled out from reference TRBV7-9 and TRBJ1-3, the complete variable domain reads DTGVSQNPRHKITKRGQNVTFRCDPISEHNRLYWYRQTLGQGPEFLTYFQNEAQLEKSRLLSDRFSAERPKGSFSTLEIQRTEQGDSAMYLCASSQGGSGNTIYFGEGSWLTVV.

This clone was detected once. The V call is TRBV2, the J call TRBJ1-1; D may be TRBD1 (6 bases). The V end was cut by 7 bases, the J end by 0 bases, with 12 bases between. Germline values: CDR1 SNHLY, CDR2 FYNNEI. The CDR3 runs to 14 residues. The CDR3 coding sequence is TGTGCCAGCAAAGACAGGTATTTGAACACTGAAGCTTTCTTT. It encodes CASKDRYLNTEAFF.

The chain employs TRBV19 and TRBJ2-7; TRBD1 matches 9 bases. The CDR3 is made up of 15 amino acids. Germline trimming cut 1 base from V and 1 base from J; bases unmatched to any gene: 2. In germline, CDR1 is LNHDA, CDR2 SQIVND (reference sequence). The CDR3 protein is CASSIGGQGSYEQYF. The CDR3 DNA reads as TGTGCCAGTAGTATAGGGGGACAGGGTTCCTACGAGCAGTACTTC.